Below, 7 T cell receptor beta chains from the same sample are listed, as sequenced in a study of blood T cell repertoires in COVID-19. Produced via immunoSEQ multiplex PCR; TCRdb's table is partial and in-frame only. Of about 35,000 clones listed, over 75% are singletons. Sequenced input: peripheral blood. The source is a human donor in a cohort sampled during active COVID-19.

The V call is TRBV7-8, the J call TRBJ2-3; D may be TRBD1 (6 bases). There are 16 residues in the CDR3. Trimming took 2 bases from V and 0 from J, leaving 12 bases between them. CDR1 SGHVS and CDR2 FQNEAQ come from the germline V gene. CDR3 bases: TGTGCCAGCAGCTTATTTGCGAGGGGGAGCACAGATACGCAGTATTTT. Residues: CASSLFARGSTDTQYF.

CDR3 DNA sequence: TGTGCCAGCAGCTTAGCTCCTGGACAGCGTAGCAATCAGCCCCAGCATTTT. Protein product: CASSLAPGQRSNQPQHF. J is TRBJ1-5 and V is TRBV7-6; possibly TRBD1 for D (6 bases). The CDR3 is 17 amino acids. Germline loops: CDR1 SGHVS, CDR2 FNYEAQ. Trimming removed 0 bases at V and 0 bases at J, with 12 bases between.

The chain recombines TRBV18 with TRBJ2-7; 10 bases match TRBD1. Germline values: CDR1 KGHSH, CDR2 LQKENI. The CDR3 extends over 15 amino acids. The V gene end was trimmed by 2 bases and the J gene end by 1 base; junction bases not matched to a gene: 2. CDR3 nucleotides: TGTGCCAGCTCACCAGCGGGACAGGGGTCCTACGAGCAGTACTTC. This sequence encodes CASSPAGQGSYEQYF.

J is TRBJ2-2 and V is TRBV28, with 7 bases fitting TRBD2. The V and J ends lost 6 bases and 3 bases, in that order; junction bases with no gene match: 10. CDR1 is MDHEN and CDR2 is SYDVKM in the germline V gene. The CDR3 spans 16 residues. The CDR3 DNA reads TGTGCCAGCAGCCGGAGCGGGGCCCCGGACACCGGGGAGCTGTTTTTT. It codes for CASSRSGAPDTGELFF.

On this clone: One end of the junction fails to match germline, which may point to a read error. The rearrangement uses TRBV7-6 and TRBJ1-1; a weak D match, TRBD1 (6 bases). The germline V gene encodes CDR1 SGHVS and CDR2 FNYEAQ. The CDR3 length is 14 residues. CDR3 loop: CASSLGVGGSNPIF. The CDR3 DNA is TGTGCCAGCAGCTTAGGGGTAGGGGGTTCTAACCCGATCTTT. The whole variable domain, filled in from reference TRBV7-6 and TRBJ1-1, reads GAGVSQSPRYKVTKRGQDVALRCDPISGHVSLYWYRQALGQGPEFLTYFNYEAQQDKSGLPNDRFSAERPEGSISTLTIQRTEQRDSAMYRCASSLGVGGSNPIFGQGTRLTVV.

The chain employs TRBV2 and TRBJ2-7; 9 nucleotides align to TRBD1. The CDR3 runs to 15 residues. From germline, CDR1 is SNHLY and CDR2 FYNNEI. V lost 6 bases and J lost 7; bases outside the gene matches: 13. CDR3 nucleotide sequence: TGTGCCAGCAGCGGAGCTGGGACAGGGAACTGGGAGCAGTACTTC. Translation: CASSGAGTGNWEQYF.

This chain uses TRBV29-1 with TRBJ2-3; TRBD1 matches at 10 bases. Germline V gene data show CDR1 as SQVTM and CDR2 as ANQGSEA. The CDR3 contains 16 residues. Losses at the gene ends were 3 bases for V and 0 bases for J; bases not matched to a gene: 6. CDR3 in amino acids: CSVDNRQGASTDTQYF. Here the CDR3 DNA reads TGCAGCGTTGACAATCGACAGGGGGCTAGCACAGATACGCAGTATTTT.